The 8 T cell receptor beta chains in this list originate from one sample, sequenced in a study of Graves' ophthalmopathy and Graves' hyperthyroidism. Using RNA transcripts, the TCR beta CDR3 regions were amplified. The library came from an HTBI-primed first-round RT-PCR and a second-round multiplex PCR. TCRdb processed the multiplex PCR reads anew with MiXCR; each CDR3 protein has one entry. The data contain around 600,000 distinct CDR3 sequences, about 41% of them seen just once; the ten biggest clones take up 3% to 3.5%. Source material: peripheral blood. Every receptor here comes from an adult man with Graves' ophthalmopathy.

The chain uses TRBV20-1 and TRBJ1-6, with 8 bases matching TRBD1. Trimming removed 3 bases from V and 7 bases from J; junction bases left unmatched: 5. CDR1 and CDR2 (germline): DFQATT, SNEGSKA (reference sequence). The CDR3 extends over 14 amino acids. Here the CDR3 reads CSASLQGANSPLHF. The DNA for the CDR3 is TGCAGTGCTAGTCTCCAGGGGGCGAATTCACCCCTCCACTTT.

The rearrangement uses TRBV4-2 and TRBJ2-2, with D uncertain. Trimming left V 5 bases short and J 3 bases short, with 13 bases between. The CDR3 loop spans 15 amino acids. Per germline, CDR1 LGHNA and CDR2 YNFKEQ. The CDR3 coding sequence is TGTGCCAGCAGCGGCCCGCCGCGGTACACCGGGGAGCTGTTTTTT. This gives the protein CASSGPPRYTGELFF.

V and J are TRBV5-1 and TRBJ1-1, with a weak D call TRBD1 (5 bases). From germline, CDR1 is SGHRS and CDR2 YFSETQ. The CDR3 covers 15 residues. V lost 5 bases to trimming and J lost 0 bases, with 14 bases between them. The DNA for the CDR3 is TGCGCCAGCAGGACTCTGGGGGTGATGAACACTGAAGCTTTCTTT. This translates into CASRTLGVMNTEAFF. Supplemented by reference TRBV5-1 and TRBJ1-1, the full variable domain reads KAGVTQTPRYLIKTRGQQVTLSCSPISGHRSVSWYQQTPGQGLQFLFEYFSETQRNKGNFPGRFSGRQFSNSRSEMNVSTLELGDSALYLCASRTLGVMNTEAFFGQGTRLTVV.

The V gene is TRBV10-3, the J gene TRBJ1-6, with unresolved D. With 11 bases removed from V and 10 bases from J, the gap between germline ends came to 12 bases. Germline V gives CDR1 ENHRY, CDR2 SYGVKD. CDR3 length: 11 residues. The CDR3 DNA sequence: TGTGCCCCCACAGACGGCTCACCCCTCCACTTT. Amino acid sequence: CAPTDGSPLHF.

The table lists this clonotype with many counts. The chain employs TRBV2 and TRBJ2-7, with 9 nucleotides matching TRBD1. The CDR3 is 15 residues long. The V segment lost 11 bases and the J segment 2 bases; nucleotides outside the gene matches: 13. Looked up from germline, CDR1 is SNHLY and CDR2 is FYNNEI. The CDR3 coding sequence is TGTGCCGGACTTTGGACAGGGGCGAATACCTACGAGCAGTACTTC. Protein product: CAGLWTGANTYEQYF.

At least ten counts were recorded for this clonotype. At one boundary the junction diverges from the germline segment, which might be a read error. The chain is built from TRBV10-2 and TRBJ2-2, with D tentatively TRBD1 (7 bases). The CDR3 has 13 residues. Germline V gives CDR1 WSHSY, CDR2 SAAADI. The CDR3 sequence is CAGRGVSTGELFF. Here the CDR3 DNA reads TGCGCCGGCAGGGGGGTTAGCACCGGGGAGCTGTTTTTT.

The rearrangement links TRBV2 to TRBJ2-5; D remains unclear. The J call may be in error: the DNA end matches TRBJ2-1 better. Per germline, CDR1 SNHLY and CDR2 FYNNEI. The CDR3 covers 13 residues. In nucleotides, the CDR3 is TGTGCCAGCAGTGAAGCTCAAAACAATGAGCAGTTCTTC. Residues: CASSEAQNNEQFF.

This clonotype was picked up a small number of times. The gene calls are TRBV13 and TRBJ1-4; TRBD1 might be the D (5 bases). The V end was cut by 6 bases, the J end by 8 bases, with 19 bases between. This CDR3 comprises 15 residues. Germline CDR1 is PRHDT and CDR2 is FYEKMQ (reference sequence). This CDR3 reads CASSYSKSGNEKLFF. CDR3 nucleotide sequence: TGTGCCAGCAGTTACTCCAAATCAGGGAACGAAAAACTGTTTTTT.